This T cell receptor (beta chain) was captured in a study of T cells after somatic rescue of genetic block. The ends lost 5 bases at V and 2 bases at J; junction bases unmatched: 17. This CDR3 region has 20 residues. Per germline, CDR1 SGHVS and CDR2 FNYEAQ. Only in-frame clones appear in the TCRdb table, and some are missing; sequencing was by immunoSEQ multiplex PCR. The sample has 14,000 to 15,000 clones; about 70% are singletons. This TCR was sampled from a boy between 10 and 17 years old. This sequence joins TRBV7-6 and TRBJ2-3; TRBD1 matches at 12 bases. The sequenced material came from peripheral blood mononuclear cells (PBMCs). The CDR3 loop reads CASSPNRDRGLYPFTDTQYF. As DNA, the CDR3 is TGTGCCAGCAGCCCAAACCGGGACAGGGGGCTTTATCCCTTCACAGATACGCAGTATTTT.